The table lists the clone carrying this T cell receptor (beta chain) with a count of one. The data are from a study of blood T cells in healthy people across ages. Next came a second PCR, run for about 7 to 12 cycles, which used a sample-barcoded 5' primer along with a J-beta primer mix. TCRdb re-called the 5' RACE reads with MiXCR, one entry per CDR3 protein. The profile shows around 1,600,000 distinct CDR3 sequences, approximately 42% of them singletons. This clonotype originated in a woman aged 18-35 years in good health. The sequenced material came from blood.

Here the CDR3 DNA reads TGTGCCAGCAGCTTAGGCTGGCGCCGGACCGGGGAGCTGTTTTTT. Encoded protein: CASSLGWRRTGELFF. V and J are TRBV7-2 and TRBJ2-2, with unresolved D. The V gene's germline CDR1 is SGHTA and CDR2 FQGNSA. The V and J ends lost 1 base and 5 bases respectively, with 11 bases between them. This CDR3 region has 15 residues.